This TCR beta chain comes out of a study of CD8+ T cells in alopecia areata. Study-wide background: Administration of oral tofacitinib to treated patients was at 5 to 10 mg twice daily. Notes on the study in general: Tofacitinib significantly reduced both scalp clonality and expanded CD8+ clones among the top 100. Many expanded lesional clones remained in scalp and blood on tofacitinib.

The CDR3 extends over 14 amino acids. Germline V gene sequence: CDR1 ENHRY, CDR2 SYGVKD. After removal of 2 bases from V and 2 bases from J, the junction contained 0 bases not matched to a gene. This sample's treatment: oral pan-JAK inhibitor, 5-10 mg twice daily. Lesional scalp tissue (obtained by punch biopsy) and peripheral blood were collected from alopecia areata patients. Once RNA had been extracted, it was reverse transcribed into cDNA to act as the sequencing template. Measured with immunoSEQ multiplex PCR; TCRdb has only the in-frame clones, and not every one. In the table there are 180,000 or so clones, about 48% of which are singletons. A note on this clone: What it recognizes is unknown.

The origin of this receptor is a human donor with alopecia areata. This chain joins TRBV10-3 and TRBJ1-5; 7 nucleotides line up with TRBD1. The sample here was CD8+ T cells sorted from blood, taken at week 24, from a patient treated with tofacitinib. This CDR3 reads CAISEGQGNQPQHF. The CDR3 DNA sequence: TGTGCCATCAGTGAGGGACAGGGCAATCAGCCCCAGCATTTT.